The clone carrying this T cell receptor beta chain was observed a handful of times. Antigen unknown. The data belong to a study of identical twins. V dropped 6 bases and J dropped 5 bases, with 20 bases sitting between them. CDR3 length: 15 residues. The germline CDR1 and CDR2 sequences are MNHEY and SMNVEV (reference sequence). General study points: With abundant cord blood beta clonotypes, insertions were fewer; memory repertoires showed no such pattern. In beta out-of-frame sequences, the excess sharing between twins was weaker.

A universal primer site was incorporated via template switching, and the cDNA contained unique molecular identifiers. TCRdb fed the 5' RACE reads into MiXCR, producing one record per CDR3 protein. The repertoire consists of some 900,000 distinct CDR3 sequences, with around an eighth occurring once and the leading ten covering about 1.5%. This same sample was also part of a study on yellow fever vaccine responses in identical twins.

The TCR sequence derives from a woman younger than 35 in good health. The specimen sequenced was PBMCs. The genes are TRBV27 and TRBJ2-7; tentatively, D is TRBD1 (6 bases). The DNA for the CDR3 is TGTGCCAGCAGCCCCAGGGGAAGTGGGTGGAACGAGCAGTACTTC. It translates to CASSPRGSGWNEQYF.